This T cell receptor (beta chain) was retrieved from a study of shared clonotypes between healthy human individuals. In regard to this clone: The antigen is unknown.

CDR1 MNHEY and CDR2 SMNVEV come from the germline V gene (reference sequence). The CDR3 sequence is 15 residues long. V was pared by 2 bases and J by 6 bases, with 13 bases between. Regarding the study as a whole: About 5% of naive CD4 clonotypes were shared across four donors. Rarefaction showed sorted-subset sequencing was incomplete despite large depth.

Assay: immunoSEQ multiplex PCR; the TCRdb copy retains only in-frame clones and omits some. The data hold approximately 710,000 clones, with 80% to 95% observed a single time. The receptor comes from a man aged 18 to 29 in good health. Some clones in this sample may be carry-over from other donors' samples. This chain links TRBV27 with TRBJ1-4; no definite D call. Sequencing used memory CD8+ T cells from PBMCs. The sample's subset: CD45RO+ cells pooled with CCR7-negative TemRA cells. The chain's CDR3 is CASSLLGVGYEKLFF. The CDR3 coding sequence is TGTGCCAGCAGTTTACTCGGGGTGGGGTATGAAAAACTGTTTTTT.